The next 10 T cell receptor beta chains were all read from a single sample in a study of T-cell memory formation after mild COVID-19. TCRdb passed the 5' RACE reads through MiXCR, listing each CDR3 protein once. The sample has around 140,000 distinct CDR3 sequences; about 19% are singletons. Sequencing was performed on PBMCs or a T cell subset sorted from them (not recorded which). These receptors all stem from an adult woman who had mild COVID-19 (a few samples of this study predate the infection). Cell type and time point are not known.

In this sample, this clonotype turned up a few times. The chain combines TRBV5-1 with TRBJ2-7; 8 bases agree with TRBD2. CDR1 is SGHRS, CDR2 YFSETQ, per germline. CDR3 length equals 16 residues. The V segment lost 2 bases and the J segment 4 bases; nucleotides outside the gene matches: 11. CDR3 in DNA: TGCGCCAGCAGCTTATCGGTGGCGACTAGCGCATACGAGCAGTACTTC. Protein: CASSLSVATSAYEQYF.

Here the CDR3 reads CAWSVLRMVTAQETQYF. CDR3 DNA sequence: TGTGCCTGGAGTGTACTGAGGATGGTTACAGCACAAGAGACCCAGTACTTC. V and J are TRBV30 and TRBJ2-5; no definite D call. The length of the CDR3 is 17 residues. Trimming shortened V by 0 bases and J by 2 bases, and 19 bases separated the two germline ends. CDR1 and CDR2 from the germline V gene are GTSNPN and SVGIG (reference sequence).

This clonotype showed up many times. The chain employs TRBV12-3 or TRBV12-4 and TRBJ2-5, with D hard to call. Between the trimmed V and J ends, which lost 8 bases and 4 bases, there was a span of 5 bases. This CDR3 is built from 10 residues. The CDR3 protein is CASGGETQYF. The CDR3 DNA reads as TGTGCCAGCGGTGGAGAGACCCAGTACTTC.

The chain links TRBV7-2 to TRBJ2-3; D unresolved. The CDR3 is 14 residues long. From germline, CDR1 is SGHTA and CDR2 FQGNSA. The V gene lost 1 base and the J gene lost 5 bases, with 10 bases spanning the gap. The CDR3 bases are TGTGCCAGCAGCTTAGACCACAGCGAAGATACGCAGTATTTT. Encoded protein: CASSLDHSEDTQYF.

This clonotype was observed a few times. The CDR3 is CASIPDRTTYEQYF. The DNA for the CDR3 is TGTGCCAGCATCCCGGACAGGACCACCTACGAGCAGTACTTC. This chain connects TRBV2 to TRBJ2-7; 7 bases align to TRBD1. J gave up 2 bases and V 7 bases, and 8 bases lay outside the gene matches. CDR3 length: 14 amino acids. Germline CDR1 is SNHLY and CDR2 is FYNNEI.

This clonotype has a handful of counts. The V and J genes are TRBV9 and TRBJ2-1; 9 bases line up with TRBD2. CDR3 length equals 15 residues. Germline-derived CDR1 and CDR2 are SGDLS and YYNGEE. V shed 3 bases, J shed 6 bases, and the junction held 7 bases outside the gene matches. The CDR3 sequence is CASSATSGALNEQFF. CDR3 nucleotide sequence: TGTGCCAGCAGCGCGACTAGCGGAGCGCTCAATGAGCAGTTCTTC.

Ten or more counts support this clonotype. This chain connects TRBV5-1 to TRBJ2-6, with D uncertain. The CDR3 spans 15 residues. V lost 0 bases, J lost 8 bases, and 12 bases lay in between. CDR1 and CDR2 (germline): SGHRS, YFSETQ. This chain's CDR3 is CASSLGQPGPNVLTF. The CDR3 DNA sequence: TGCGCCAGCAGCTTGGGACAACCTGGACCCAACGTCCTGACTTTC. The entire variable domain, with the rest obtained from reference TRBV5-1 and TRBJ2-6, is as follows: KAGVTQTPRYLIKTRGQQVTLSCSPISGHRSVSWYQQTPGQGLQFLFEYFSETQRNKGNFPGRFSGRQFSNSRSEMNVSTLELGDSALYLCASSLGQPGPNVLTFGAGSRLTVL.

V gene TRBV16 combines with J gene TRBJ1-1; D uncertain. V lost 3 bases and J lost 11, with 16 bases in between. Germline loops: CDR1 KGHSY, CDR2 FQNENV. The CDR3 has 13 amino acids. The DNA of the CDR3 is TGTGCCAGCAGCCAGAATCTAGTAGGACCGGCTTTCTTT. This sequence encodes CASSQNLVGPAFF.

This clonotype turned up a few times. The chain recombines TRBV5-4 with TRBJ2-3, with no clear D. Germline assignment: CDR1 SGHNT and CDR2 YYREEE (reference sequence). The CDR3 spans 13 residues. V lost 2 bases and J 6 bases, leaving 10 bases between the germline ends. CDR3 sequence (DNA): TGTGCCAGCAGCTTTGAGCCCGGGGATACGCAGTATTTT. It is translated as CASSFEPGDTQYF.

The table lists this clonotype with a few counts. V gene TRBV12-5 combines with J gene TRBJ2-5; no clear D gene. The CDR3 is 11 amino acids. In germline, CDR1 is LGHNT, CDR2 FRNRAP. Trimming stripped 7 bases from V and 2 bases from J, with 5 bases between. CDR3 nucleotide sequence: TGTGCTAGTGCTTTTCAAGAGACCCAGTACTTC. Translating it yields CASAFQETQYF.